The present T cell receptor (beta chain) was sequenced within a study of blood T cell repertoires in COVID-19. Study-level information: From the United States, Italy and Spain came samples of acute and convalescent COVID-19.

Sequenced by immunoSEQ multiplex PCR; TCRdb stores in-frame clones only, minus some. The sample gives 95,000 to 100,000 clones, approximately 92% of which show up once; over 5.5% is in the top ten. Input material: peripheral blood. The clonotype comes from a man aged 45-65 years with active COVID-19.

CDR3 residues: CASSDITREIANYGYTF. DNA of the CDR3: TGTGCCAGCAGTGACATCACGCGGGAAATAGCTAACTATGGCTACACCTTC. V usage is TRBV2 and J usage is TRBJ1-2; no definite D call. Looked up from germline, CDR1 is SNHLY and CDR2 is FYNNEI. With 3 bases removed from V and 0 bases from J, the gap between germline ends came to 17 bases. The CDR3 totals 17 residues.